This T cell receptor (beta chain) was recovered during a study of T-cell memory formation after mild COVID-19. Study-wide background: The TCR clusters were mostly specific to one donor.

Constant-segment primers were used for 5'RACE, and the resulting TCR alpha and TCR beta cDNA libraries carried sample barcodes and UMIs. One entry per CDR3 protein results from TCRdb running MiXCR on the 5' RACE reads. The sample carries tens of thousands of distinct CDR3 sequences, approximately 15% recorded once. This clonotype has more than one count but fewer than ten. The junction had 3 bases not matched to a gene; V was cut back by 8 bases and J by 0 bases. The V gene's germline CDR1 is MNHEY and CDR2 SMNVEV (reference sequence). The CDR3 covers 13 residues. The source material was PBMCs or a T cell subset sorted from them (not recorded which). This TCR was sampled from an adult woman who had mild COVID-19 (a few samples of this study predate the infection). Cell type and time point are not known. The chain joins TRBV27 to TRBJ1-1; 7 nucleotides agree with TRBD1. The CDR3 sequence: CASRTGVNTEAFF. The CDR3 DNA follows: TGTGCCAGCCGAACAGGGGTGAACACTGAAGCTTTCTTT.